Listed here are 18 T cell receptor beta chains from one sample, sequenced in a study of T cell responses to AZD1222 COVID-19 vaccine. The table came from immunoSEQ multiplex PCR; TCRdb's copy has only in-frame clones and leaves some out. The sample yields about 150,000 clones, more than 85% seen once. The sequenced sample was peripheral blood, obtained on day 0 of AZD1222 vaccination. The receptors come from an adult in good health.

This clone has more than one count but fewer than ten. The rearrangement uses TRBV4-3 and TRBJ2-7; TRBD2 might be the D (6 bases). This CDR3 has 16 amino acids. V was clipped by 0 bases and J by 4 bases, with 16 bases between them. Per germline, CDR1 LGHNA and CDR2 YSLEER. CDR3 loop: CASSQEMRDSGYEQYF. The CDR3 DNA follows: TGCGCCAGCAGCCAAGAAATGCGGGACTCAGGATACGAGCAGTACTTC.

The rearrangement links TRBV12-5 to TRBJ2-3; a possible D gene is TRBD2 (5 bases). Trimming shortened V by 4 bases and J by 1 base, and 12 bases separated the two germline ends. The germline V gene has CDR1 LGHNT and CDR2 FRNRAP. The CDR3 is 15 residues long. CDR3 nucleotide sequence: TGTGCTAGTGGTTCACTAGGGTTCGGCACAGATACGCAGTATTTT. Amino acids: CASGSLGFGTDTQYF.

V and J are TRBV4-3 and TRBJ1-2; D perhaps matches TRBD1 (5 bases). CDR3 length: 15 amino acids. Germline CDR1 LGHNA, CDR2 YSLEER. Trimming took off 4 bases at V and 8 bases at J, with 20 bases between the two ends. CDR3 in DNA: TGCGCCAGCAGCCCATCAGGGACTGCGTTGATGGGCTACACCTTC. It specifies CASSPSGTALMGYTF.

The DNA of the CDR3 is TGTGCCAGCACCCTGCGGGGCGGGGGGGCATCCTACGAGCAGTACTTC. Translation: CASTLRGGGASYEQYF. V is TRBV7-3 and J is TRBJ2-7, with TRBD2 identical over 9 bases. The CDR3 loop spans 16 amino acids. V shed 7 bases, J shed 1 base, and the junction held 11 bases outside the gene matches. Germline CDR1 and CDR2: SGHTA and FQGTGA. Full variable domain (missing parts from reference TRBV7-3 and TRBJ2-7): GAGVSQTPSNKVTEKGKYVELRCDPISGHTALYWYRQSLGQGPEFLIYFQGTGAADDSGLPNDRFFAVRPEGSVSTLKIQRTERGDSAVYLCASTLRGGGASYEQYFGPGTRLTVT.

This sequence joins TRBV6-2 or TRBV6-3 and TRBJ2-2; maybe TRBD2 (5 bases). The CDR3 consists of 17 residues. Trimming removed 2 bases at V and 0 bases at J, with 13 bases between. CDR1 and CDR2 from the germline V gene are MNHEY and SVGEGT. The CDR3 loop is CASSYVGVGANTGELFF. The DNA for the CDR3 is TGTGCCAGCAGTTACGTGGGTGTCGGGGCGAACACCGGGGAGCTGTTTTTT.

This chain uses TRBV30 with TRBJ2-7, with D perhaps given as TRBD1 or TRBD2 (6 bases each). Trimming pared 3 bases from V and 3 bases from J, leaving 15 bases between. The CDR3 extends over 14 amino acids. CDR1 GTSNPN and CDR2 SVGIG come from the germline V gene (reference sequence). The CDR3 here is CAWSGQGGGYEQYF. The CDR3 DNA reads TGTGCCTGGAGCGGTCAAGGGGGAGGCTACGAGCAGTACTTC.

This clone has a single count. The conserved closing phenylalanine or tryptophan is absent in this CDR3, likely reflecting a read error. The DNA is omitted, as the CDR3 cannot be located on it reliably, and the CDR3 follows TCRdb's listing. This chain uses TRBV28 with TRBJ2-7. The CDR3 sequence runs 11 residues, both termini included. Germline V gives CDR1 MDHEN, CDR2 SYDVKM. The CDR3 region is CANLRFRAPIE.

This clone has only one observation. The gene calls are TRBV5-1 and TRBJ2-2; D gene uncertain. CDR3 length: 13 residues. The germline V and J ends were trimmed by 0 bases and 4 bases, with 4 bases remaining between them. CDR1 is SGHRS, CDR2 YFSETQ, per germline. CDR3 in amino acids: CASSLAATGELFF. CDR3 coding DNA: TGCGCCAGCAGCTTGGCCGCCACCGGGGAGCTGTTTTTT.

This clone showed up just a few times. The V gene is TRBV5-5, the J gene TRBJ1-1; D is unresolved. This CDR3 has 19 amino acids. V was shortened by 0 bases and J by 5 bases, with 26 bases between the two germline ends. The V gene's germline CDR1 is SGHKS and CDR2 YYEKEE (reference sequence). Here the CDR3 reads CASSLAKEGGLPGRTEAFF. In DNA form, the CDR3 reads TGTGCCAGCAGCTTGGCCAAAGAGGGAGGGCTGCCAGGTAGGACTGAAGCTTTCTTT.

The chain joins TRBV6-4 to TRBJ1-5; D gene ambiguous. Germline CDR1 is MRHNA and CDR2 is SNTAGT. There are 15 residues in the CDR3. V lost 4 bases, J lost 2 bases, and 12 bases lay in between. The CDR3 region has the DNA TGTGCCAGCAGTGCTGGAGGTGGGGGCAATCAGCCCCAGCATTTT. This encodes CASSAGGGGNQPQHF.

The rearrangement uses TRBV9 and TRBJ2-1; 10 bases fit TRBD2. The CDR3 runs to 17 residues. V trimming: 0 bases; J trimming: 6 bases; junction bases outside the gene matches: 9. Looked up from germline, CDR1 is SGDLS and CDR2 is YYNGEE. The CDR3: CASSVAGSGRVGNEQFF. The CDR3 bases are TGTGCCAGCAGCGTAGCAGGAAGCGGGAGGGTGGGCAATGAGCAGTTCTTC. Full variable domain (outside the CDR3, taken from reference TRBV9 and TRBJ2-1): DSGVTQTPKHLITATGQRVTLRCSPRSGDLSVYWYQQSLDQGLQFLIQYYNGEERAKGNILERFSAQQFPDLHSELNLSSLELGDSALYFCASSVAGSGRVGNEQFFGPGTRLTVL.

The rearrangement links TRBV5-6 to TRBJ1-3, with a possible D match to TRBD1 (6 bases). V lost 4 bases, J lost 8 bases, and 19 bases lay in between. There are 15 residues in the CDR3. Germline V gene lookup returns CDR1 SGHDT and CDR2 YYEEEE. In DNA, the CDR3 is TGTGCCAGCAGCCCCGAGGGCCCAGGGGCACACACCATATATTTT. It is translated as CASSPEGPGAHTIYF.

CDR3 sequence: CASSSVAGNTIYF. The DNA for the CDR3 is TGTGCCAGTAGTTCCGTTGCTGGAAACACCATATATTTT. The rearrangement links TRBV19 to TRBJ1-3; D is unclear. Germline values: CDR1 LNHDA, CDR2 SQIVND (reference sequence). Trimming shortened V by 5 bases and J by 2 bases, and 7 bases separated the two germline ends. The CDR3 sequence is 13 residues long.

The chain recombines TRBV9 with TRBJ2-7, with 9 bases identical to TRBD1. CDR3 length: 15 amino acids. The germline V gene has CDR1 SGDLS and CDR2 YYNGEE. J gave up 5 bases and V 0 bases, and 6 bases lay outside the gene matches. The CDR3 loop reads CASSVAGTGTNEQYF. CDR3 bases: TGTGCCAGCAGCGTAGCTGGGACAGGGACCAACGAGCAGTACTTC.

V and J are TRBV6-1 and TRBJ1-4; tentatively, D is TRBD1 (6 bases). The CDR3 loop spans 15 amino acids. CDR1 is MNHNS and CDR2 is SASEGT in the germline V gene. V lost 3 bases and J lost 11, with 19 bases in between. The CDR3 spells CASSDSGAALWKLFF. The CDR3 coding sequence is TGTGCCAGCAGTGATTCGGGGGCAGCGCTGTGGAAACTGTTTTTT.

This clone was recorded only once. The CDR3 loop reads CASSQEGQGGYTF. CDR3 DNA: TGTGCCAGCAGCCAAGAGGGACAGGGAGGCTACACCTTC. The chain recombines TRBV3-1 (or the pseudogene TRBV3-2) with TRBJ1-2; 9 bases are shared with TRBD1. The CDR3 has 13 amino acids. Germline V lookup: CDR1 LGHDT, CDR2 YNNKEL (reference sequence). V shed 0 bases, J shed 8 bases, and the junction held 1 base outside the gene matches.

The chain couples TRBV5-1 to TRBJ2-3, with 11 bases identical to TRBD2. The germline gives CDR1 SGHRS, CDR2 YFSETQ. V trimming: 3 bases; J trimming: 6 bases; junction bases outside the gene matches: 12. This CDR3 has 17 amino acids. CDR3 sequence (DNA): TGCGCCAGCAGCTCGACTCTAGCGGGAGGCCCGGGGGATACGCAGTATTTT. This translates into CASSSTLAGGPGDTQYF.

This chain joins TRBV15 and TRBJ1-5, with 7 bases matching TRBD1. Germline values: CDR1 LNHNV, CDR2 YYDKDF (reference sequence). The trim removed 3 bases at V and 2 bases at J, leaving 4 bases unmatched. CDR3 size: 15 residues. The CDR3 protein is CATSRRGTGNQPQHF. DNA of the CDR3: TGTGCCACCAGCAGGAGGGGGACAGGCAATCAGCCCCAGCATTTT. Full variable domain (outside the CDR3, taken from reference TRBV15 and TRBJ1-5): DAMVIQNPRYQVTQFGKPVTLSCSQTLNHNVMYWYQQKSSQAPKLLFHYYDKDFNNEADTPDNFQSRRPNTSFCFLDIRSPGLGDTAMYLCATSRRGTGNQPQHFGDGTRLSIL.